Each of the 14 T cell receptor beta chains below was sequenced from the same sample in a study of ipilimumab plus nivolumab after autologous stem cell transplantation. Profiled with immunoSEQ multiplex PCR; TCRdb holds only in-frame clones, not every one. The repertoire consists of around 21,000 clones, with 81% occurring once and the leading ten covering roughly 6.8%. This sample comprised PBMCs, obtained in a trial of ipilimumab plus nivolumab as post-transplant consolidation. The receptor set was obtained from a male donor with diffuse large B-cell lymphoma.

The gene calls are TRBV7-8 and TRBJ1-5, with TRBD1 matching 7 bases. The length of the CDR3 is 14 residues. Trimming removed 5 bases from V and 7 bases from J; junction bases left unmatched: 8. Germline V gives CDR1 SGHVS, CDR2 FQNEAQ. In DNA form, the CDR3 reads TGTGCCAGCAGCCGAACAGGGGAAGGGCAGCCCCAGCATTTT. It codes for CASSRTGEGQPQHF.

The CDR3 loop is CASTPVGGNQPQHF. CDR3 nucleotides: TGTGCCAGCACCCCTGTGGGGGGCAATCAGCCCCAGCATTTT. The V gene is TRBV6-5, the J gene TRBJ1-5, with a weak D call TRBD1 (5 bases). Trimming removed 7 bases from V and 2 bases from J, with 12 bases in between. This CDR3 comprises 14 residues. Germline lookup yields CDR1 MNHEY and CDR2 SVGAGI.

Details on this clone: The junction shows a germline mismatch at one end, possibly a read error. J is TRBJ1-2 and V is TRBV9, with a possible D match to TRBD1 (5 bases). The CDR3 sequence is 14 residues long. Germline V gene data show CDR1 as SGDLS and CDR2 as YYNGEE. In DNA, the CDR3 is TGTGCCAGCAGCCCACAGCTGGGGTTTTCTTCTACAGGCTTC. It encodes CASSPQLGFSSTGF.

This chain joins TRBV7-2 and TRBJ2-5; TRBD1 agrees at 7 bases. Germline CDR1 SGHTA, CDR2 FQGNSA. The V segment lost 6 bases and the J segment 1 base; nucleotides outside the gene matches: 8. This CDR3 contains 15 residues. In DNA form, the CDR3 reads TGTGCCAGCAGTTACATGACAGGGCTCCAAGAGACCCAGTACTTC. As protein: CASSYMTGLQETQYF.

The CDR3, as DNA: TGTGCCAGTAGTACCCGGGACAGAATTGGTGCTTTCTTT. It specifies CASSTRDRIGAFF. The chain couples TRBV19 to TRBJ1-1; 7 bases are a match to TRBD1. Germline V CDR1 and CDR2: LNHDA, SQIVND (reference sequence). With 4 bases clipped from V and 11 bases from J, the junction kept 10 bases outside the gene matches. The CDR3 covers 13 residues.

The genes are TRBV19 and TRBJ1-5; 7 nucleotides line up with TRBD1. In germline, CDR1 is LNHDA, CDR2 SQIVND (reference sequence). This CDR3 comprises 17 residues. Unmatched junction bases numbered 14, after V lost 5 bases and J lost 4 bases. In DNA form, the CDR3 reads TGTGCCAGTAGTCCCCGTCGGACAGGAACGATTAATCAGCCCCAGCATTTT. Protein sequence: CASSPRRTGTINQPQHF.

This clone has just one count. The chain combines TRBV7-9 with TRBJ2-5; D may correspond to TRBD1 or TRBD2 (5 bases each). The CDR3 loop spans 15 amino acids. V lost 4 bases, J lost 1 base, and 13 bases lay in between. Germline lookup yields CDR1 SEHNR and CDR2 FQNEAQ (reference sequence). As DNA, the CDR3 is TGTGCCAGCAGCTGGTCTTGGGGGTTCCAAGAGACCCAGTACTTC. Encoded protein: CASSWSWGFQETQYF.

The chain couples TRBV18 to TRBJ2-7; no clear D gene. This CDR3 is 13 amino acids long. CDR1 is KGHSH and CDR2 is LQKENI in the germline V gene. V shed 5 bases and J shed 4 bases, with 12 bases lying between them. In DNA, the CDR3 is TGTGCCAGCTCATTGGGCTCCATATACGAGCAGTACTTC. Translated: CASSLGSIYEQYF.

This chain uses TRBV18 with TRBJ2-7; 7 bases fit TRBD2. V was clipped by 3 bases and J by 2 bases; unmatched bases: 7. The CDR3 spans 15 residues. From germline, CDR1 is KGHSH and CDR2 LQKENI. The CDR3 DNA is TGTGCCAGCTCACCCGGCGGGGGTGTCCCCTACGAGCAGTACTTC. Translation gives CASSPGGGVPYEQYF.

V usage is TRBV6-5 and J usage is TRBJ2-7; 8 nucleotides align to TRBD2. With 5 bases clipped from V and 0 bases from J, the junction kept 3 bases outside the gene matches. The V gene's germline CDR1 is MNHEY and CDR2 SVGAGI. This CDR3 spans 14 amino acids. The CDR3 spells CASSRAGGSYEQYF. In DNA form, the CDR3 reads TGTGCCAGCAGTCGGGCGGGGGGCTCCTACGAGCAGTACTTC.

The J gene is TRBJ1-3, the V gene TRBV19; the D gene is possibly TRBD1 (6 bases). The CDR3 sequence is 15 residues long. Per germline, CDR1 LNHDA and CDR2 SQIVND (reference sequence). V lost 8 bases and J 0 bases, leaving 14 bases between the germline ends. CDR3 amino acids: CASLQPQGSGNTIYF. CDR3 DNA sequence: TGTGCCAGTCTCCAACCACAGGGCTCTGGAAACACCATATATTTT.

This clone was detected once. The rearrangement uses TRBV6-5 and TRBJ1-4; a weak D match, TRBD1 (5 bases). This CDR3 has 15 amino acids. The germline V gene encodes CDR1 MNHEY and CDR2 SVGAGI. The germline V and J ends were trimmed by 2 bases and 4 bases, with 11 bases remaining between them. This CDR3 is CASSYRGQGNEKLFF. DNA of the CDR3: TGTGCCAGCAGTTACCGTGGGCAGGGTAATGAAAAACTGTTTTTT.

V is TRBV6-1 and J is TRBJ1-5, with 8 nucleotides matching TRBD1. The CDR3 runs 14 residues. In germline, CDR1 is MNHNS, CDR2 SASEGT. V trimming: 6 bases; J trimming: 4 bases; junction bases outside the gene matches: 5. In DNA form, the CDR3 reads TGTGCCAGCAGCGCCGGGACAGGTAATCAGCCCCAGCATTTT. Its translation is CASSAGTGNQPQHF.

J is TRBJ2-2 and V is TRBV7-8, with TRBD2 matching over 12 bases. From germline, CDR1 is SGHVS and CDR2 FQNEAQ. CDR3 length: 20 residues. J was trimmed by 6 bases and V by 1 base; bases with no gene match: 15. The CDR3 nucleotides read TGTGCCAGCAGCTTAGGCCCGAAAAACCCTAGCGGGGGGGCCGCCGGGGAGCTGTTTTTT. Amino acid sequence: CASSLGPKNPSGGAAGELFF. Using reference TRBV7-8 and TRBJ2-2 for the parts outside the CDR3, the full variable domain is GAGVSQSPRYKVAKRGQDVALRCDPISGHVSLFWYQQALGQGPEFLTYFQNEAQLDKSGLPSDRFFAERPEGSVSTLKIQRTQQEDSAVYLCASSLGPKNPSGGAAGELFFGEGSRLTVL.